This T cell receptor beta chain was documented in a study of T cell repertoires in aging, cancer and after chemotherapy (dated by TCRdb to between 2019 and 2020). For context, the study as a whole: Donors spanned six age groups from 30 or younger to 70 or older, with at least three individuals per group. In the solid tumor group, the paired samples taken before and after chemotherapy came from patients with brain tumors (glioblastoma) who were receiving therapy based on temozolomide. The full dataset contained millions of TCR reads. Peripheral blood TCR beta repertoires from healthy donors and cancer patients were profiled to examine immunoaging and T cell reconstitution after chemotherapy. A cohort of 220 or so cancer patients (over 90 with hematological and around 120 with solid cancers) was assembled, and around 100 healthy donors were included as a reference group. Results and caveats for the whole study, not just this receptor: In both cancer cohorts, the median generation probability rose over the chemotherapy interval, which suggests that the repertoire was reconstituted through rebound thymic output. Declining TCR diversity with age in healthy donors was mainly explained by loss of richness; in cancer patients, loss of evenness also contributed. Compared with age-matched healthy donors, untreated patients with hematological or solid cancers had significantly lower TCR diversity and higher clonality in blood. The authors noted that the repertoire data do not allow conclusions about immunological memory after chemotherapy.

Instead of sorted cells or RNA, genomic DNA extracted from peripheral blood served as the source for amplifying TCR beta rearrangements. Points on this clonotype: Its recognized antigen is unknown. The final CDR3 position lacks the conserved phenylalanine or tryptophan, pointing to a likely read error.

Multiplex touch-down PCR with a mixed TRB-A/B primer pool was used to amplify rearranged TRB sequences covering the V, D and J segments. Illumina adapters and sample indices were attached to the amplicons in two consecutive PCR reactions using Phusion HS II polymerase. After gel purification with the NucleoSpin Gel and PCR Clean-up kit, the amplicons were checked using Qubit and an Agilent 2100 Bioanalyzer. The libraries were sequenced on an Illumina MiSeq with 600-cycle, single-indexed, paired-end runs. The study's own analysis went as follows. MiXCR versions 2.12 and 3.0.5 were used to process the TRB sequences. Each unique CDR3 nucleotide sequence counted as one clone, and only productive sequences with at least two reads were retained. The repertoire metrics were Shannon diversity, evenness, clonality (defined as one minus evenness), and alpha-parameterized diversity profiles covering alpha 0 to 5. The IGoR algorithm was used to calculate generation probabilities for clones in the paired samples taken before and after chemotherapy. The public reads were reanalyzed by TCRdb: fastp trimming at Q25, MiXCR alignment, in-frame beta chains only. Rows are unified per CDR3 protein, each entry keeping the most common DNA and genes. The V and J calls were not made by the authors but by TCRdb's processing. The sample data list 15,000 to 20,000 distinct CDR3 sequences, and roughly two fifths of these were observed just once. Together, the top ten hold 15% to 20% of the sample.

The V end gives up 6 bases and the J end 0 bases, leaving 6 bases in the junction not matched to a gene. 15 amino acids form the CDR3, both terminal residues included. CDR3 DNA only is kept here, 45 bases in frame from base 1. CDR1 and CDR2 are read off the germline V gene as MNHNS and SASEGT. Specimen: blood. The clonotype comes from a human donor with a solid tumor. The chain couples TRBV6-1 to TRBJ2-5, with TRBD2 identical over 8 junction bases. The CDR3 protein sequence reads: CASRLGLGNQETQYV. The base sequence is TGTGCCAGCAGATTGGGACTAGGCAACCAAGAGACCCAGTACGTC.